The clone carrying this T cell receptor beta chain occurred a few times. The antigen is unknown. The data are from a study of shared clonotypes between healthy human individuals. Whole-study findings and limits: Clonotypes not shared had lower generation probabilities than those common to all four donors. Of the naive CD4 clonotypes, 4% to 5% were shared across four donors.

Only Caucasian adults living in Nashville, Tennessee made up the donor group. In the original analysis: Filtering differed since immunoSEQ provided only junctions, with no quality scores. Measured with immunoSEQ multiplex PCR; TCRdb has only the in-frame clones, and not every one. V, J and clone size reflect that table, while D and trimming were determined from the DNA. The table includes more than 900,000 clones, approximately 80% detected once. V was trimmed by 6 bases and J by 7 bases, leaving 10 bases between them. Germline loops: CDR1 MNHNS, CDR2 SASEGT. CDR3 length: 12 amino acids. This receptor was obtained from a man between 18 and 29 years old in good health. Some clones in this sample may be carry-over from other donors' samples. Sequencing was performed on memory CD4+ T cells from PBMCs. This sample's subset: CD45RA-negative fraction. The genes are TRBV6-1 and TRBJ1-5; D gene ambiguous. CDR3 sequence: CASRGYGQPQHF. The CDR3 DNA sequence: TGTGCCAGCAGAGGGTACGGACAGCCCCAGCATTTT.